Each of the 3 T cell receptor beta chains below was sequenced from the same sample in a study of blood T cell repertoires in COVID-19. Libraries were prepared by immunoSEQ multiplex PCR; TCRdb keeps only in-frame clonotypes and omits some of them. The sample lists under 120,000 clones, roughly 84% occurring once. Sequencing was carried out using peripheral blood. These receptors all stem from a human donor in a cohort sampled during active COVID-19.

The chain combines TRBV7-9 with TRBJ1-4; a weak D match, TRBD1 (5 bases). Germline V gives CDR1 SEHNR, CDR2 FQNEAQ (reference sequence). Trimming shortened V by 2 bases and J by 5 bases, and 9 bases separated the two germline ends. The CDR3 sequence is 14 residues long. The CDR3 region has the DNA TGTGCCAGCAGCTTATTACCAGGGAATGAAAAACTGTTTTTT. Its protein is CASSLLPGNEKLFF.

This clone was found once. V is TRBV18 and J is TRBJ2-7; 7 bases agree with TRBD1. The ends lost 4 bases at V and 3 bases at J; junction bases unmatched: 6. CDR3 length: 14 amino acids. Germline V lookup: CDR1 KGHSH, CDR2 LQKENI. CDR3 in DNA: TGTGCCAGCTCACGACAGGGAACCAGCTACGAGCAGTACTTC. This sequence encodes CASSRQGTSYEQYF.

The chain links TRBV14 to TRBJ2-1; no reliable D call. The V and J ends lost 2 bases and 0 bases respectively, with 8 bases between them. Looked up from germline, CDR1 is SGHDN and CDR2 is FVKESK. The CDR3 extends over 15 amino acids. In DNA, the CDR3 is TGTGCCAGCAGCCAATTTCTAGGCTCCTACAATGAGCAGTTCTTC. It is translated as CASSQFLGSYNEQFF.